These T cell receptor beta chains were read from a single sample in a study of PD-L1 blockade in urothelial cancer. Sequenced by immunoSEQ multiplex PCR; TCRdb stores in-frame clones only, minus some. The top ten clones hold around 3.2% of a sample with 130,000 or so clones, about 88% of them seen once. The input for sequencing was PBMCs, taken around atezolizumab (anti-PD-L1) treatment. The receptors derive from a man aged 45-60 years with urothelial cancer. Each CDR3 is given with its conserved first and last residue. The D gene is left open where the match is weak. Where a row states a size, it is once, few, many or the class of an expanded clone; other rows omit it.

>.|TRBV9|TRBJ2-7|.
CASSVAPGQTYEQYF
TGTGCCAGCAGCGTAGCTCCGGGTCAGACCTACGAGCAGTACTTC
>TRBD2|TRBV30|TRBJ2-2|.
CAQQREPNTGELFF
TGTGCCCAACAGCGGGAGCCAAACACCGGGGAGCTGTTTTTT
>.|TRBV7-9|TRBJ2-7|few
CASSLRTQDEQYF
TGTGCCAGCAGTCTTAGGACTCAGGACGAGCAGTACTTC
>.|TRBV2|TRBJ1-2|once
CASSWGREDGYTF
TGTGCCAGCAGTTGGGGCAGGGAAGATGGCTACACCTTC
>.|TRBV5-1|TRBJ1-3|.
CASSLGDSSGNTIYF
TGCGCCAGCAGCTTGGGCGACAGCTCTGGAAACACCATATATTTT
>.|TRBV4-2|TRBJ2-1|.
CASSQDMPGYNEQFF
TGTGCCAGCAGCCAAGACATGCCGGGATACAATGAGCAGTTCTTC
>TRBD1|TRBV9|TRBJ2-1|.
CASSARTGVYNEQFF
TGTGCCAGCAGCGCAAGGACAGGAGTTTACAATGAGCAGTTCTTC
>.|TRBV7-3|TRBJ1-1|.
CASSLQGNTEAFF
TGTGCCAGCAGCTTACAGGGGAACACTGAAGCTTTCTTT
>.|TRBV2|TRBJ1-2|few
CASSDSGADGYTF
TGTGCCAGCAGTGATTCTGGGGCGGATGGCTACACCTTC
>.|TRBV15|TRBJ1-2|.
CATSRDRSRVEGYTF
TGTGCCACCAGCAGAGATCGAAGCAGGGTTGAGGGCTACACCTTC
>.|TRBV5-8|TRBJ2-5|.
CASSLQGQETQYF
TGTGCCAGCAGCTTGCAGGGCCAAGAGACCCAGTACTTC
>TRBD1|TRBV28|TRBJ1-1|.
CASNLSDRDRSGTEAFF
TGTGCCAGCAACCTATCAGACCGGGACAGATCGGGCACTGAAGCTTTCTTT